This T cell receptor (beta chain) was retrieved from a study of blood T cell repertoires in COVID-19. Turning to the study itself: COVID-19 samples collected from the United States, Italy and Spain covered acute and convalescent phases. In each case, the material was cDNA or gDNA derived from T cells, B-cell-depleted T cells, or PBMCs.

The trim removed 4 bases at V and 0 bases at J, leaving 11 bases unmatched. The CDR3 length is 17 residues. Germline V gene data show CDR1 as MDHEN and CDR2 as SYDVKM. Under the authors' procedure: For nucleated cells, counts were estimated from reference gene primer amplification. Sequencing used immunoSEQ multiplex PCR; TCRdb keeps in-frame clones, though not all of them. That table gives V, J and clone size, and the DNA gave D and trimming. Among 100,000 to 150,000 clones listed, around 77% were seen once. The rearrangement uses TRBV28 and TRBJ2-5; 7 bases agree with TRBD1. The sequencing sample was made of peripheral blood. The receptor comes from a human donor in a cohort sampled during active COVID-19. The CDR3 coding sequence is TGTGCCAGCAGTTCGACCCGGGACAGCCTGTACCAAGAGACCCAGTACTTC. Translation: CASSSTRDSLYQETQYF.